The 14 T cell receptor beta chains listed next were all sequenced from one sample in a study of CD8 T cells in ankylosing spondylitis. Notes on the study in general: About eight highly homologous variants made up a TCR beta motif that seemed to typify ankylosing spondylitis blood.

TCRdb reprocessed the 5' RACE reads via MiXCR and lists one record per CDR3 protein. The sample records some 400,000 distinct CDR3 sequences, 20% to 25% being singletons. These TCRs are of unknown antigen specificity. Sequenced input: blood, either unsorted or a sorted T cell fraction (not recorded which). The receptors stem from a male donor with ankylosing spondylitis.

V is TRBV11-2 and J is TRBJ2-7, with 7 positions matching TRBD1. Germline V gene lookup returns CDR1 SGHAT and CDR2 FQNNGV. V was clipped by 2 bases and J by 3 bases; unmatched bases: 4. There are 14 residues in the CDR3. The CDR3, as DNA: TGTGCCAGCAGCTTACCGGGACAGCACTACGAGCAGTACTTC. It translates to CASSLPGQHYEQYF. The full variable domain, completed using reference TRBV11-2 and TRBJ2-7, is EAGVAQSPRYKIIEKRQSVAFWCNPISGHATLYWYQQILGQGPKLLIQFQNNGVVDDSQLPKDRFSAERLKGVDSTLKIQPAKLEDSAVYLCASSLPGQHYEQYFGPGTRLTVT.

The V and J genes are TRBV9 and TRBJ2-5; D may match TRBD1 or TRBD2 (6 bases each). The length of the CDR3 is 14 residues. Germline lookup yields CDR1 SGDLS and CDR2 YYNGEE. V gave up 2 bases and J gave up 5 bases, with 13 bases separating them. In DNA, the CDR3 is TGTGCCAGCAGCGTGTCGGGGGCGGAGGAGACCCAGTACTTC. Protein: CASSVSGAEETQYF.

CDR3 sequence: CASARTAGGNTGELFF. CDR3 nucleotides: TGCGCCAGCGCCCGAACCGCAGGGGGGAACACCGGGGAGCTGTTTTTT. V is TRBV10-1 and J is TRBJ2-2; TRBD1 matches at 7 bases. The CDR3 runs 16 residues. From germline, CDR1 is WNHNN and CDR2 SYGVQD (reference sequence). J gave up 1 base and V 8 bases, and 10 bases lay outside the gene matches.

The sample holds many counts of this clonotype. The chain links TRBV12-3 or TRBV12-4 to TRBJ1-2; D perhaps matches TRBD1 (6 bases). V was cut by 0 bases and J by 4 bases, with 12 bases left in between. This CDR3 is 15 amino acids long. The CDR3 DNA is TGTGCCAGCAGTTTAGCTGGGGGCAGTCTCTATGGCTACACCTTC. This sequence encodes CASSLAGGSLYGYTF.

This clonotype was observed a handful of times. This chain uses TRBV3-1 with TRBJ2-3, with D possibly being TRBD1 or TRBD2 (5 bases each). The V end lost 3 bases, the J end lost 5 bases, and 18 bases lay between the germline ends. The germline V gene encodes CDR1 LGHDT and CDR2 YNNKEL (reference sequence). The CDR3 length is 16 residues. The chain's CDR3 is CASSHQGTLALDTQYF. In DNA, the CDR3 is TGTGCCAGCAGCCATCAAGGGACCCTTGCTTTAGATACGCAGTATTTT.

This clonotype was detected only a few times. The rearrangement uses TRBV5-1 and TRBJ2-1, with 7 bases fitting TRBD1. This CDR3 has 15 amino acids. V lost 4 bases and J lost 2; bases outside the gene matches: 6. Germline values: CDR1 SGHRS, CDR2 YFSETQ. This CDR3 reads CASSNDRVPYNEQFF. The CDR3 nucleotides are TGCGCCAGCAGCAACGACAGGGTCCCCTACAATGAGCAGTTCTTC.

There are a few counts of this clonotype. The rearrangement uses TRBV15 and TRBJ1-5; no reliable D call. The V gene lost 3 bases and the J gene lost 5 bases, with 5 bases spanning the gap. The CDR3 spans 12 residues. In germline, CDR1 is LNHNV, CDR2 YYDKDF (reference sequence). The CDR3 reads CATSSSYQPQHF. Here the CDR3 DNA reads TGTGCCACCAGCAGTTCTTATCAGCCCCAGCATTTT.

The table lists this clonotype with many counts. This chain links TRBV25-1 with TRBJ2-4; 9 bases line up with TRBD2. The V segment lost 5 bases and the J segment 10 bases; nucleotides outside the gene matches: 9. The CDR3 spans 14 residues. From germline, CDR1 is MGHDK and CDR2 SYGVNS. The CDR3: CASSPTGLAGIQYF. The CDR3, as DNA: TGTGCCAGCAGTCCGACGGGGCTAGCGGGGATTCAGTACTTC.

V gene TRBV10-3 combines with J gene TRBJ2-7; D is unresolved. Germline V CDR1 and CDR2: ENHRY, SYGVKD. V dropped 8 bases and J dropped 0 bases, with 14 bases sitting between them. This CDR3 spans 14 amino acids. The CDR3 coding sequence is TGTGCCATCCGCAGAAACTGGAACTCCTACGAGCAGTACTTC. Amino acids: CAIRRNWNSYEQYF.

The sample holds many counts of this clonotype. CDR3 coding DNA: TGTGCCAGCAGCTCACAGGGGATCTCTGGAAACACCATATATTTT. Translated: CASSSQGISGNTIYF. The chain employs TRBV7-2 and TRBJ1-3, with TRBD1 matching over 7 bases. Germline V gene lookup returns CDR1 SGHTA and CDR2 FQGNSA. The CDR3 is 15 residues long. V lost 4 bases to trimming and J lost 0 bases; unmatched junction nucleotides: 3.

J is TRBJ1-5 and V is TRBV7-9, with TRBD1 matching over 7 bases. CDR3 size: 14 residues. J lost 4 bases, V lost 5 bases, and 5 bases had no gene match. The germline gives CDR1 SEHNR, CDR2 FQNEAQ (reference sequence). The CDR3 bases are TGTGCCAGCAGCGAGACAGGGCCTAATCAGCCCCAGCATTTT. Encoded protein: CASSETGPNQPQHF.

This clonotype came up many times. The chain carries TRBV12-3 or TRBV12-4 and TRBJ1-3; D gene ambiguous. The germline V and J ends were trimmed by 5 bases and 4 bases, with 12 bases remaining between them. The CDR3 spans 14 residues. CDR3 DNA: TGTGCCAGCAGTCTACTGGTCTCCGGAAACACCATATATTTT. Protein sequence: CASSLLVSGNTIYF.

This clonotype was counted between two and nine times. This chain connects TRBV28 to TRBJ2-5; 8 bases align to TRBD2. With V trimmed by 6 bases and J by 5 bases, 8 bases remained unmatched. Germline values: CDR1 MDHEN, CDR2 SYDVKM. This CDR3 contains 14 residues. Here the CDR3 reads CASRVAGGWETQYF. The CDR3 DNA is TGTGCCAGCAGGGTTGCGGGAGGTTGGGAGACCCAGTACTTC. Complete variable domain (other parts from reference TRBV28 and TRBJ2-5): DVKVTQSSRYLVKRTGEKVFLECVQDMDHENMFWYRQDPGLGLRLIYFSYDVKMKEKGDIPEGYSVSREKKERFSLILESASTNQTSMYLCASRVAGGWETQYFGPGTRLLVL.

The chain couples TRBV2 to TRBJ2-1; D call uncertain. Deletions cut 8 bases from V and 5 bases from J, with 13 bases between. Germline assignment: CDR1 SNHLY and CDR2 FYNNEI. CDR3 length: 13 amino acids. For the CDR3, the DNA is TGTGCCAGCGTTGACGGGTATAACAATGAGCAGTTCTTC. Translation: CASVDGYNNEQFF.